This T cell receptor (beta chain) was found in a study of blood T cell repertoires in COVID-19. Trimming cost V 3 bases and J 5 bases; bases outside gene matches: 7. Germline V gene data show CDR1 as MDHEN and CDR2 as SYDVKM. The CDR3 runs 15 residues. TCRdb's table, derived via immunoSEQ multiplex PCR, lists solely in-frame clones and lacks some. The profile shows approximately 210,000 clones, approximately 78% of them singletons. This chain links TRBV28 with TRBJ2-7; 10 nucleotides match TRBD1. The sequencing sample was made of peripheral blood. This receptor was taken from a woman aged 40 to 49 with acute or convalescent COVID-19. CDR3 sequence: CASSFPGTGVNEQYF. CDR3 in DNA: TGTGCCAGCAGTTTCCCCGGGACAGGGGTGAACGAGCAGTACTTC.